A selection of T cell receptor beta chains follows, all from one sample in a study of CD8 T cells in ankylosing spondylitis. TCRdb reanalysed the 5' RACE reads using MiXCR and keeps one entry per CDR3 protein. This repertoire shows about 190,000 distinct CDR3 sequences, approximately 12% found once; its top ten account for roughly 11%. The material sequenced was blood, either unsorted or a sorted T cell fraction (not recorded which). These receptors all come from a female donor with ankylosing spondylitis or in good health (not recorded which). CDR3s include the opening cysteine and the closing phenylalanine or tryptophan. Fields, in order: V gene, D gene, J gene, clone size, CDR3 protein, CDR3 DNA. The D gene is left open where the match is weak. Size values are once, few and many counts, or a class for expanded clones, and some rows have none.

v_call: TRBV10-3; d_call: TRBD2; j_call: TRBJ2-5; clone_size: -; cdr3_aa: CVIGASSAGGGETQYF; cdr3_nt: TGTGTCATCGGTGCTTCTTCAGCGGGAGGGGGAGAGACCCAGTACTTC
v_call: TRBV20-1; d_call: -; j_call: TRBJ2-2; clone_size: many; cdr3_aa: CSASGNPNTGELFF; cdr3_nt: TGCAGTGCTAGCGGTAACCCTAACACCGGGGAGCTGTTTTTT
v_call: TRBV20-1; d_call: -; j_call: TRBJ1-5; clone_size: -; cdr3_aa: CSARDGRNSNQPQHF; cdr3_nt: TGCAGTGCTAGAGACGGCAGGAATAGCAATCAGCCCCAGCATTTT
v_call: TRBV18; d_call: -; j_call: TRBJ1-5; clone_size: -; cdr3_aa: CASSLQWSNQPQHF; cdr3_nt: TGTGCCAGCTCACTCCAGTGGAGCAATCAGCCCCAGCATTTT
v_call: TRBV7-2; d_call: -; j_call: TRBJ1-5; clone_size: -; cdr3_aa: CASSSEMAQPQHF; cdr3_nt: TGTGCCAGCAGCTCGGAGATGGCTCAGCCCCAGCATTTT
v_call: TRBV28; d_call: -; j_call: TRBJ1-3; clone_size: many; cdr3_aa: CASSLIASARSGNTIYF; cdr3_nt: TGTGCCAGCAGTTTAATAGCATCTGCGAGGTCCGGAAACACCATATATTTT
v_call: TRBV20-1; d_call: TRBD2; j_call: TRBJ2-1; clone_size: many; cdr3_aa: CSARARGGLEANEQFF; cdr3_nt: TGCAGTGCTAGAGCCCGAGGAGGACTAGAAGCTAATGAGCAGTTCTTC
v_call: TRBV29-1; d_call: -; j_call: TRBJ2-2; clone_size: -; cdr3_aa: CSVDPRSTGELFF; cdr3_nt: TGCAGCGTTGACCCCCGCAGCACCGGGGAGCTGTTTTTT
v_call: TRBV5-1; d_call: -; j_call: TRBJ2-1; clone_size: -; cdr3_aa: CASSPGVPPNNEQFF; cdr3_nt: TGCGCCAGCAGCCCGGGAGTGCCCCCCAACAATGAGCAGTTCTTC
v_call: TRBV7-2; d_call: TRBD1; j_call: TRBJ1-2; clone_size: -; cdr3_aa: CASSLQGAHGYTF; cdr3_nt: TGTGCCAGCAGCCTACAGGGGGCACATGGCTACACCTTC
v_call: TRBV12-3/TRBV12-4; d_call: -; j_call: TRBJ2-1; clone_size: many; cdr3_aa: CASSLGVFEQFF; cdr3_nt: TGTGCCAGCAGTTTAGGCGTCTTTGAGCAGTTCTTC
v_call: TRBV20-1; d_call: -; j_call: TRBJ2-2; clone_size: -; cdr3_aa: CSARDGGNPGTGELFF; cdr3_nt: TGCAGTGCTAGAGATGGCGGGAACCCTGGTACCGGGGAGCTGTTTTTT
v_call: TRBV4-2; d_call: -; j_call: TRBJ2-2; clone_size: -; cdr3_aa: CASSQDGLTGELFF; cdr3_nt: TGTGCCAGCAGCCAAGATGGTTTAACGGGGGAGCTGTTTTTT
v_call: TRBV12-3/TRBV12-4; d_call: -; j_call: TRBJ2-7; clone_size: few; cdr3_aa: CASSPPGGGVRIHEQYF; cdr3_nt: TGTGCCAGCAGCCCACCCGGGGGAGGAGTTCGAATACACGAGCAGTACTTC
v_call: TRBV30; d_call: TRBD1; j_call: TRBJ1-5; clone_size: -; cdr3_aa: CAWRDRPSQPQHF; cdr3_nt: TGTGCCTGGAGGGACAGGCCGTCTCAGCCCCAGCATTTT
v_call: TRBV19; d_call: -; j_call: TRBJ1-1; clone_size: few; cdr3_aa: CASSIGGEGTEAFF; cdr3_nt: TGTGCCAGTAGTATAGGAGGGGAGGGCACTGAAGCTTTCTTT
v_call: TRBV23-1; d_call: TRBD1; j_call: TRBJ1-1; clone_size: -; cdr3_aa: CASSQSSGTGPMNTEAFF; cdr3_nt: TGCGCCAGCAGTCAATCGTCGGGGACAGGGCCTATGAACACTGAAGCTTTCTTT
v_call: TRBV5-1; d_call: -; j_call: TRBJ2-3; clone_size: -; cdr3_aa: CASSLWAESTDTQYF; cdr3_nt: TGCGCCAGCAGCTTGTGGGCGGAGAGCACAGATACGCAGTATTTT
v_call: TRBV12-3/TRBV12-4; d_call: -; j_call: TRBJ1-1; clone_size: few; cdr3_aa: CASSNGDRNTEAFF; cdr3_nt: TGTGCCAGCAGTAACGGGGACCGGAACACTGAAGCTTTCTTT